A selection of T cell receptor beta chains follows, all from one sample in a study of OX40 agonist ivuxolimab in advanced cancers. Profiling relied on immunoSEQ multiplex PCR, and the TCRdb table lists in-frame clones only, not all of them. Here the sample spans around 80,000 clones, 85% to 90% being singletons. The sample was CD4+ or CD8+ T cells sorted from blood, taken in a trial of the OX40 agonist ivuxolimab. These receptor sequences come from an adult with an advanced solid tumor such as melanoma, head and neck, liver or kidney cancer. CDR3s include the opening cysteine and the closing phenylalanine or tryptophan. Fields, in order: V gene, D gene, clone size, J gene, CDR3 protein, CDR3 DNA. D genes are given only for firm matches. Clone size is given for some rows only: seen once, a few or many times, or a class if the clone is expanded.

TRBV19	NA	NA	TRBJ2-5	CASSGNVGETQYF	TGTGCCAGTAGCGGTAATGTAGGAGAGACCCAGTACTTC
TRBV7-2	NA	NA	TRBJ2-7	CASGQGAYEQYF	TGTGCCAGCGGCCAGGGCGCCTACGAGCAGTACTTC
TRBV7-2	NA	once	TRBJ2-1	CASSLGPLGFNEQFF	TGTGCCAGCAGCTTAGGACCCCTGGGGTTCAATGAGCAGTTCTTC
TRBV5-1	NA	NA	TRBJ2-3	CASSPRAASTDTQYF	TGCGCCAGCAGCCCGAGGGCAGCTAGCACAGATACGCAGTATTTT
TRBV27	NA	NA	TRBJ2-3	CASSSYGTGTDTQYF	TGTGCCAGCAGTTCTTACGGGACGGGCACAGATACGCAGTATTTT
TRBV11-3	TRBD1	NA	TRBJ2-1	CASSLKGGTGFEQFF	TGTGCCAGCAGCTTAAAGGGCGGGACAGGGTTTGAGCAGTTCTTC
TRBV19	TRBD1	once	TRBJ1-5	CASSLTGKGQPQHF	TGTGCCAGTAGCCTGACAGGGAAGGGTCAGCCCCAGCATTTT
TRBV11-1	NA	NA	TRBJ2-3	CASSLERDTQYF	TGTGCCAGCAGCTTAGAGAGAGATACGCAGTATTTT
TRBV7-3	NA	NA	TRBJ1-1	CASSGTAGRTEAFF	TGTGCCAGCAGCGGCACCGCAGGGCGTACTGAAGCTTTCTTT
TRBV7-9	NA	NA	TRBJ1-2	CASSLEGGAEYGYTF	TGTGCCAGCAGCTTAGAGGGGGGCGCGGAGTATGGCTACACCTTC
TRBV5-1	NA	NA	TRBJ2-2	CASSSGDPNTGELFF	TGCGCCAGCAGCTCGGGAGACCCGAACACCGGGGAGCTGTTTTTT
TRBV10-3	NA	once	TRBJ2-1	CAIQNRAEQFF	TGTGCCATCCAGAACAGGGCTGAGCAGTTCTTC
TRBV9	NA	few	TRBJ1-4	CASSVGTGSEKLFF	TGTGCCAGCAGCGTCGGGACCGGGAGTGAAAAACTGTTTTTT
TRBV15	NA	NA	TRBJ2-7	CATSSRGKDEQYF	TGTGCCACCAGCAGCCGGGGAAAGGACGAGCAGTACTTC
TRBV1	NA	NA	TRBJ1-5	CTSSQNPPGASTESSQPQHF	TGCACCAGCAGCCAAAACCCGCCCGGAGCTTCGACAGAAAGCTCCCAGCCCCAGCATTTT
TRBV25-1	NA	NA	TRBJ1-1	CASSSDRNTEAFF	TGTGCCAGCAGCTCGGACAGGAACACTGAAGCTTTCTTT
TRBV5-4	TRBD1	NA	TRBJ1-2	CASSFPTGGAYGYTF	TGTGCCAGCAGCTTCCCTACAGGGGGCGCATATGGCTACACCTTC
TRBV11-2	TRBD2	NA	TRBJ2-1	CASSPGLAGDEQFF	TGTGCCAGCAGCCCAGGACTAGCCGGTGATGAGCAGTTCTTC
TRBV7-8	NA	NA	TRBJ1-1	CASSFEATTEAFF	TGTGCCAGCAGCTTCGAAGCGACGACGGAAGCTTTCTTT
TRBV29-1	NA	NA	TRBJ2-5	CSASGEETQYF	TGCAGCGCTTCGGGGGAAGAGACCCAGTACTTC